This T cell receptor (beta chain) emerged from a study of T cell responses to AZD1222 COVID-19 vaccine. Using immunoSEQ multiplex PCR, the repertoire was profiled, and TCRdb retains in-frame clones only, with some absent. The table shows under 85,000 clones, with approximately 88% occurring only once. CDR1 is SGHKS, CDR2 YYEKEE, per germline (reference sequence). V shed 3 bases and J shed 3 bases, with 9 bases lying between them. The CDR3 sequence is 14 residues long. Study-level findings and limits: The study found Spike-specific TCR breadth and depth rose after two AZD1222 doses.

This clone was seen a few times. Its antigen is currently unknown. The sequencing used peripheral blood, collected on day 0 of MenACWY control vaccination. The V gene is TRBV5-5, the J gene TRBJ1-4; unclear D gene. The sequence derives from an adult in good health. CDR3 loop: CASSWTGANEKLFF. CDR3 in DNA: TGTGCCAGCAGCTGGACCGGGGCTAATGAAAAACTGTTTTTT.